These T cell receptor beta chains were read from a single sample in a study of T cell repertoires in cytomegalovirus infection. One entry per CDR3 protein, called by TCRdb with MiXCR from the reads. The sample holds 150,000 or so distinct CDR3 sequences, around 32% seen once. The antigens for these receptors are not known. Sample: CD8+ T cells from cultured PBMCs, taken from culture after CMV antigen stimulation. Every receptor here comes from a human donor in good health (CMV status not recorded). Some clones in this sample may be carry-over from other donors' samples. Both conserved end residues are part of each CDR3. The order of the fields is clone size, D gene, J gene, V gene, CDR3 DNA, CDR3 protein. The D gene is left open where the match is weak. Clone size is shown for a subset of rows, as once, few, many or a class of expanded clone.

size: few
D: .
J: TRBJ2-7
V: TRBV24-1
DNA: TGTGCCACCAGTGACCCAACAGGGAGCTCCTACGAGCAGTACTTC
CDR3: CATSDPTGSSYEQYF

size: .
D: .
J: TRBJ2-7
V: TRBV28
DNA: TGTGCCAGCAGTTTATCCGGAACGGGTTCCGAGCAGTACTTC
CDR3: CASSLSGTGSEQYF

size: .
D: .
J: TRBJ1-4
V: TRBV6-6
DNA: TGTGCCAGCAAGTGGGCGCTGGGGGAAAAACTGTTTTTT
CDR3: CASKWALGEKLFF

size: many
D: TRBD1
J: TRBJ1-4
V: TRBV15
DNA: TGTGCCACCAGCGCCGGGACAGGGGAGGAAAAACTGTTTTTT
CDR3: CATSAGTGEEKLFF

size: .
D: .
J: TRBJ2-5
V: TRBV28
DNA: TGTGCCAGCCAATCGCGGGGGCCACTCCAAGAGACCCAGTACTTC
CDR3: CASQSRGPLQETQYF

size: .
D: .
J: TRBJ2-3
V: TRBV3-1
DNA: TGTGCCAGCAGCCAGTGGAAGGACGGGGGCCTGCTGGGCACAGATACGCAGTATTTT
CDR3: CASSQWKDGGLLGTDTQYF

size: many
D: .
J: TRBJ2-1
V: TRBV7-2
DNA: TGTGCCAGCAGCTCCGAGGGGGAGGCCTACAATGAGCAGTTCTTC
CDR3: CASSSEGEAYNEQFF

size: .
D: .
J: TRBJ2-3
V: TRBV2
DNA: TGTGCCAGCAGTGAAGCGGGGGGCCCAACCACAGATACGCAGTATTTT
CDR3: CASSEAGGPTTDTQYF

size: .
D: TRBD1
J: TRBJ1-6
V: TRBV5-6
DNA: TGTGCCAGCAGCGGACAGGGAAAAGGTTCACCCCTCCACTTT
CDR3: CASSGQGKGSPLHF

size: many
D: .
J: TRBJ1-2
V: TRBV7-9
DNA: TGTGCCAGCAGCACAGGACAGATAGCTAACTATGGCTACACCTTC
CDR3: CASSTGQIANYGYTF

size: .
D: .
J: TRBJ1-4
V: TRBV18
DNA: TGTGCCAGCTCACTTGGACACCTAAAGGATGAAAAACTGTTTTTT
CDR3: CASSLGHLKDEKLFF

size: .
D: .
J: TRBJ2-3
V: TRBV7-6
DNA: TGTGCCAGCAGCTTAGGCCCCCAAGATACGCAGTATTTT
CDR3: CASSLGPQDTQYF

size: .
D: .
J: TRBJ2-7
V: TRBV20-1
DNA: TGCAGTGCTAGAGGCTCCTCAGCGGAGCAGTACTTC
CDR3: CSARGSSAEQYF

size: once
D: .
J: TRBJ1-1
V: TRBV7-2
DNA: TGTGCCAGCAGCCCCCCCACTGAAGCTATCTTT
CDR3: CASSPPTEAIF

size: .
D: .
J: TRBJ2-2
V: TRBV24-1
DNA: TGTGCCACCAGTGATACCGGGACGGATGTATCCGGGGAGCTGTTTTTT
CDR3: CATSDTGTDVSGELFF

size: few
D: .
J: TRBJ2-7
V: TRBV4-1
DNA: TGCGCCAGCAGCCAAAATGACCAAGGGGGCTACGAGCAGTACTTC
CDR3: CASSQNDQGGYEQYF

size: .
D: TRBD2
J: TRBJ2-2
V: TRBV4-3
DNA: TGCGCCAGCAGCCAAGGTCCTCAGGCTAGCGGAAACACCGGGGAGCTGTTTTTT
CDR3: CASSQGPQASGNTGELFF

size: few
D: TRBD1
J: TRBJ2-1
V: TRBV27
DNA: TGTGCCAGCAGTTTATCAGGGACAGGGGGTAATGAGCAGTTCTTC
CDR3: CASSLSGTGGNEQFF

size: .
D: .
J: TRBJ2-1
V: TRBV27
DNA: TGTGCCAGCAGTCTGAGCGGGTCCCTCAACAATGAGCAGTTCTTC
CDR3: CASSLSGSLNNEQFF

size: .
D: TRBD1
J: TRBJ2-5
V: TRBV11-2
DNA: TGTGCCAGCAGCGAAGCTTGGGGGACAGGGATATCCCAAGAGACCCAGTACTTC
CDR3: CASSEAWGTGISQETQYF

size: many
D: .
J: TRBJ2-3
V: TRBV6-1
DNA: TGTGCCAGCGGGTGGACTGACACAGATACGCAGTATTTT
CDR3: CASGWTDTDTQYF

size: .
D: .
J: TRBJ2-1
V: TRBV6-8
DNA: TGTGCCAGCAGTTTCTGGCGACAGGATGAGCAGTTCTTC
CDR3: CASSFWRQDEQFF